Listed here is a single TCR beta chain. Its target is unknown. The CDR3 contains 14 residues. V was clipped by 6 bases and J by 7 bases; unmatched bases: 8. Germline V gene data show CDR1 as MNHEY and CDR2 as SMNVEV (reference sequence). These data belong to a study of cytotoxic CD8 clonotypes in ibrutinib-treated CLL. Repertoires were generated with immunoSEQ multiplex PCR, while TCRdb's copy carries only in-frame clones and drops some. The table lists 150,000 or so clones, 70% to 90% of them singletons, with 3% in the top ten. Study-level findings and limits: Clonality was higher at baseline than in age-matched healthy donors and tracked circulating CD8+ T-cell counts.

The chain uses TRBV27 and TRBJ2-7; 11 bases agree with TRBD1. Sequencing was performed on PBMCs, taken at disease progression, from a patient treated with ibrutinib. The receptor was derived from a human donor with chronic lymphocytic leukemia. CDR3 sequence (DNA): TGTGCCAGCAGCCGGACAGGGGGCTCGAGGGAGCAGTACTTC. As protein: CASSRTGGSREQYF.